Many counts were recorded for the clone carrying this TCR beta chain. The antigen is undetermined. This sample is drawn from a study of regulatory T cells in long-lasting Graves disease. Arm-PCR of CDR3 regions with iRepertoire HTBI primers generated TCR beta libraries. TCRdb itself ran the multiplex PCR reads through MiXCR, one entry per CDR3 protein. The table records roughly 500,000 distinct CDR3 sequences, around a fifth of them present only once. The sample's time point: persistent/refractory GD, antithyroid drugs over 5 years with positive TRAb. Preparation of the TCR library used RNA extracted from PBMCs. A roughly 8.7-milliliter sample of peripheral blood was drawn into EDTA tubes. Study outcomes and limitations: Persistent disease favored TRBV28, TRBJ1-2 and TRBJ2-5.

Trimming took 2 bases from V and 4 from J; bases not matched to a gene: 10. This CDR3 contains 16 residues. Germline CDR1 and CDR2: MNHEY and SVGAGI. The clonotype originates from a female donor with Graves disease. The V gene is TRBV6-5, the J gene TRBJ2-5; the match to TRBD2 covers 7 bases. The sequencing used peripheral blood mononuclear cells (PBMCs), collected when the disease was refractory, from a patient treated with antithyroid drugs. The CDR3 coding sequence is TGTGCCAGCAGTTACGCTACTAGCGCGTTGGGAGAGACCCAGTACTTC. Its translation is CASSYATSALGETQYF.